Each of the 25 T cell receptor beta chains below was sequenced from the same sample in a study of spatial heterogeneity in lung cancer. The time point is: blood taken at disease recurrence. Tumor, nontumor lung or frozen PBMC supplied whole RNA that was sequenced unsorted. MiXCR, run by TCRdb on the 5' RACE reads, gives a single entry per CDR3 protein. Among about 9,700 distinct CDR3 sequences listed, approximately 3.5% were seen once. The sequences come from PBMCs, collected at recurrence. All receptors derive from a female donor with early-stage non-small cell lung cancer.

This clonotype has a count of ten or more. Little can be read into the size of this beta chain, an off-target read in a library designed for alpha chains. The J gene is TRBJ2-7, the V gene TRBV7-2, with D uncertain. V was pared by 5 bases and J by 4 bases, with 12 bases between. This CDR3 region has 13 residues. Germline values: CDR1 SGHTA, CDR2 FQGNSA. CDR3 protein: CASSPGPRYEQYF. CDR3 nucleotide sequence: TGTGCCAGCAGCCCTGGACCCCGGTACGAGCAGTACTTC.

This clonotype was recorded many times. The library was built for alpha chains, so this beta chain is an off-target read and its size means little. The V call is TRBV3-1, the J call TRBJ2-1; D not resolved. The CDR3 has 13 amino acids. Trimming took off 4 bases at V and 2 bases at J, with 6 bases between the two ends. Per germline, CDR1 LGHDT and CDR2 YNNKEL (reference sequence). The CDR3 sequence: CASSLDTYNEQFF. The CDR3 DNA reads TGTGCCAGCAGCCTCGACACCTACAATGAGCAGTTCTTC.

Many counts were recorded for this clonotype. In a library made to pick up alpha chains, this beta chain is a stray read with a size that means little. The gene calls are TRBV20-1 and TRBJ2-5; D is tentatively TRBD1 or TRBD2 (5 bases each). Germline V gives CDR1 DFQATT, CDR2 SNEGSKA (reference sequence). Trimming took off 2 bases at V and 2 bases at J, with 12 bases between the two ends. The CDR3 consists of 14 residues. CDR3 sequence: CSARPRDGQETQYF. CDR3 coding DNA: TGCAGTGCTAGACCTAGGGACGGGCAAGAGACCCAGTACTTC.

This clonotype appeared a few times. In a library made to pick up alpha chains, this beta chain is a stray read with a size that means little. V is TRBV12-3 or TRBV12-4 and J is TRBJ2-1; D uncertain. CDR3 length equals 15 residues. Trimming shortened V by 7 bases and J by 6 bases, and 19 bases separated the two germline ends. CDR3 in DNA: TGTGCCAGCACCCAAGGGCCCCTGTTCGGCAATGAGCAGTTCTTC. Residues: CASTQGPLFGNEQFF.

This clonotype was counted ten times or more. Being off target in a library aimed at alpha chains, this beta chain has a size of little meaning. V usage is TRBV28 and J usage is TRBJ2-1, with D perhaps matching TRBD1 (5 bases). V lost 7 bases to trimming and J lost 5 bases, with 15 bases between them. Germline lookup yields CDR1 MDHEN and CDR2 SYDVKM. This CDR3 region has 14 residues. The DNA for the CDR3 is TGTGCCAGCACCCGGCCTCCAGGGAACAATGAGCAGTTCTTC. Encoded protein: CASTRPPGNNEQFF.

By sample share, this clonotype is medium-sized (0.01 to 0.1%). This beta chain lies outside the target of a library built for alpha chains; its clone size means little. CDR3 nucleotides: TGTGCCACCAGTGATCCGAGACTAGCGGGGGCCATCAATGAGCAGTTCTTC. This gives the protein CATSDPRLAGAINEQFF. The chain combines TRBV24-1 with TRBJ2-1; 12 nucleotides match TRBD2. V lost 3 bases and J lost 6; bases outside the gene matches: 8. The CDR3 extends over 17 amino acids. Germline assignment: CDR1 KGHDR and CDR2 SFDVKD.

This clonotype was counted ten times or more. Because the library targeted alpha chains, this beta chain is an off-target read whose size means little. The chain has TRBV27 and TRBJ1-5, with D possibly being TRBD1 (6 bases). This CDR3 region has 15 residues. V was trimmed by 2 bases and J by 4 bases, leaving 12 bases between them. Germline-derived CDR1 and CDR2 are MNHEY and SMNVEV (reference sequence). The CDR3: CASSLRGDVNQPQHF. DNA for the CDR3: TGTGCCAGCAGTTTAAGGGGGGACGTAAATCAGCCCCAGCATTTT.

This clonotype has only a few counts. This beta chain slipped into a library made for alpha chains as a stray read, so its size is not meaningful. V gene TRBV5-1 combines with J gene TRBJ1-2; maybe TRBD1 (5 bases). Germline V CDR1 and CDR2: SGHRS, YFSETQ. The germline V and J ends were trimmed by 0 bases and 5 bases, with 14 bases remaining between them. This CDR3 has 15 amino acids. In nucleotides, the CDR3 is TGCGCCAGCAGCTTGGCCGTCGACAGTTTTTATGGCTACACCTTC. It is translated as CASSLAVDSFYGYTF.

Remarks on this clonotype: Because this beta chain is a stray read in a library intended to capture alpha chains, its abundance should not be given much weight. This chain joins TRBV27 and TRBJ1-1, with 7 bases aligning to TRBD1. V trimming: 5 bases; J trimming: 8 bases; junction bases outside the gene matches: 5. This CDR3 spans 12 amino acids. Germline CDR1 and CDR2: MNHEY and SMNVEV (reference sequence). The CDR3 DNA is TGTGCCAGCAGTCCCACAGGGGCCGAAGCTTTCTTT. This codes for CASSPTGAEAFF.

Many counts were recorded for this clonotype. Because the library targeted alpha chains, this beta chain is an off-target read whose size means little. This rearrangement joins TRBV10-3 to TRBJ2-3; TRBD1 aligns across 8 bases. Germline V lookup: CDR1 ENHRY, CDR2 SYGVKD. This CDR3 comprises 17 residues. The V gene end was trimmed by 3 bases and the J gene end by 1 base; junction bases not matched to a gene: 9. CDR3 protein: CAISEVARQGRTDTQYF. In DNA, the CDR3 is TGTGCCATCAGTGAAGTAGCCCGACAGGGGCGCACAGATACGCAGTATTTT.

This clonotype was recorded at least ten times. This beta chain lies outside the target of a library built for alpha chains; its clone size means little. V usage is TRBV6-2 or TRBV6-3 and J usage is TRBJ2-2; D ambiguous. The CDR3 covers 12 residues. Trimming shortened V by 7 bases and J by 0 bases, and 3 bases separated the two germline ends. Looked up from germline, CDR1 is MNHEY and CDR2 is SVGEGT. CDR3 loop: CASTANTGELFF. CDR3 nucleotides: TGTGCCAGCACTGCGAACACCGGGGAGCTGTTTTTT.

In this sample, this clonotype turned up many times. This beta chain is an unintended read in a library built for alpha chains; its size means little. This chain uses TRBV30 with TRBJ2-7; D is possibly TRBD1 or TRBD2 (5 bases each). The V and J ends lost 3 bases and 1 base respectively, with 13 bases between them. The CDR3 consists of 14 residues. Germline V gene sequence: CDR1 GTSNPN, CDR2 SVGIG (reference sequence). This chain's CDR3 is CAWRSRGSSYEQYF. The DNA for the CDR3 is TGTGCCTGGAGGTCCCGGGGCAGTTCCTACGAGCAGTACTTC.

This clonotype appeared many times. This beta chain appears as a stray read in a library generated for alpha chains; its size is not informative. The chain uses TRBV14 and TRBJ1-1; D is uncertain. Trimming shortened V by 0 bases and J by 5 bases, and 10 bases separated the two germline ends. In germline, CDR1 is SGHDN, CDR2 FVKESK. This CDR3 is built from 14 residues. The CDR3 protein is CASSQDGSGTEAFF. The CDR3 bases are TGTGCCAGCAGCCAAGATGGTTCCGGTACTGAAGCTTTCTTT.

This clonotype appeared many times. Being off target in a library aimed at alpha chains, this beta chain has a size of little meaning. J is TRBJ2-4 and V is TRBV3-1; 12 bases agree with TRBD2. In germline, CDR1 is LGHDT, CDR2 YNNKEL (reference sequence). V was pared by 1 base and J by 0 bases, with 4 bases of the junction left unmatched. The CDR3 is made up of 18 amino acids. DNA of the CDR3: TGTGCCAGCAGCCAAGGGGCTAGCGGGGGGGTAGCCAAAAACATTCAGTACTTC. Translated, it gives CASSQGASGGVAKNIQYF.

This clonotype was seen many times. In a library made to pick up alpha chains, this beta chain is a stray read with a size that means little. This chain connects TRBV10-3 to TRBJ2-7, with D possibly being TRBD2 (5 bases). CDR1 is ENHRY and CDR2 is SYGVKD in the germline V gene. V shed 6 bases and J shed 7 bases, with 13 bases lying between them. The CDR3 contains 12 residues. CDR3 region: CAISGNPGEQYF. The CDR3 DNA follows: TGTGCCATCAGCGGGAACCCCGGAGAGCAGTACTTC.

At least ten counts were recorded for this clonotype. This beta chain is off target for a library built for alpha chains, so its abundance means little. This chain connects TRBV4-2 to TRBJ2-5; 8 positions agree with TRBD2. Germline CDR1 is LGHNA and CDR2 is YNFKEQ. The CDR3 is 17 amino acids. The V and J ends lost 1 base and 3 bases, in that order; junction bases with no gene match: 10. CDR3 bases: TGTGCCAGCAGCCAAGGGGCGGGGGGCCCTCGGGAAGAGACCCAGTACTTC. Translated, it gives CASSQGAGGPREETQYF.

This clonotype has at least ten counts. The library was prepared for alpha chains; this beta chain is a stray read, so its frequency means little. The CDR3 nucleotides read TGTGCCAGCAGTACTGGACTAGCGGGGGTCCGGGAGACCCAGTACTTC. Translating gives CASSTGLAGVRETQYF. The rearrangement uses TRBV12-3 or TRBV12-4 and TRBJ2-5, with TRBD2 identical over 13 bases. CDR3 length: 16 amino acids. The junction had 8 bases not matched to a gene; V was cut back by 5 bases and J by 5 bases.

This clonotype has more than one count but fewer than ten. For a library built for alpha chains, this beta chain is a stray read; little rests on its size. The V call is TRBV6-5, the J call TRBJ1-2; D is perhaps TRBD1 (6 bases). This CDR3 has 15 residues. Deletions cut 2 bases from V and 5 bases from J, with 15 bases between. The germline CDR1 and CDR2 sequences are MNHEY and SVGAGI. CDR3 in DNA: TGTGCCAGCAGTTACGGACAGTCGGCTCTGTATGGCTACACCTTC. Its translation is CASSYGQSALYGYTF.

By share, this clonotype ranks as medium-sized. For a library built for alpha chains, this beta chain is a stray read; little rests on its size. The chain carries TRBV20-1 and TRBJ2-7; TRBD1 might be the D (6 bases). The CDR3 has 14 amino acids. V was cut by 2 bases and J by 2 bases, with 13 bases left in between. CDR1 is DFQATT, CDR2 SNEGSKA, per germline (reference sequence). CDR3 region: CSARRGQGTYEQYF. The CDR3 DNA reads as TGCAGTGCTAGAAGGGGACAAGGTACCTACGAGCAGTACTTC.

This clonotype was recorded many times. This beta chain is off target for a library built for alpha chains, so its abundance means little. The V gene is TRBV27, the J gene TRBJ2-7, with TRBD2 matching 7 bases. The CDR3 covers 12 residues. From germline, CDR1 is MNHEY and CDR2 SMNVEV (reference sequence). V was pared by 4 bases and J by 7 bases, with 4 bases of the junction left unmatched. The CDR3 sequence: CASSSGGREQYF. The CDR3 nucleotides are TGTGCCAGCAGTTCCGGGGGGAGGGAGCAGTACTTC.

This clonotype was seen at least ten times. This beta chain is off target for a library built for alpha chains, so its abundance means little. This sequence joins TRBV5-1 and TRBJ2-7; D call uncertain. Germline CDR1 is SGHRS and CDR2 is YFSETQ. There are 16 residues in the CDR3. Trimming stripped 2 bases from V and 6 bases from J, with 21 bases between. The CDR3 DNA reads TGCGCCAGCAGCTTAGGTGACGCCCTGGGTAGCTTCGAGCAGTACTTC. It codes for CASSLGDALGSFEQYF.

Within the sample, this clonotype is medium-sized. Being off target in a library aimed at alpha chains, this beta chain has a size of little meaning. The chain carries TRBV28 and TRBJ1-6; TRBD1 aligns across 7 bases. The CDR3 loop spans 16 amino acids. Germline V CDR1 and CDR2: MDHEN, SYDVKM. V trimming: 1 base; J trimming: 4 bases; junction bases outside the gene matches: 4. CDR3 in amino acids: CASSLYQGEYNSPLHF. For the CDR3, the DNA is TGTGCCAGCAGTTTATATCAGGGGGAGTATAATTCACCCCTCCACTTT.

This clonotype was recorded many times. This beta chain is off target for a library built for alpha chains, so its abundance means little. The chain uses TRBV6-6 and TRBJ2-6; possibly TRBD1 for D (7 bases). The CDR3 contains 17 residues. Trimming stripped 4 bases from V and 2 bases from J, with 15 bases between. Germline CDR1 and CDR2: MNHNY and SVGAGI (reference sequence). The CDR3 DNA reads TGTGCCAGCAGTTCCTACAGGGGCGGGGCTGGGGCCAACGTCCTGACTTTC. Its translation: CASSSYRGGAGANVLTF.

This clonotype was found many times. This beta chain is a stray sequence in a library constructed for alpha chains; its clone size is not meaningful. The V and J genes are TRBV20-1 and TRBJ1-2; D remains ambiguous. This CDR3 is 11 amino acids long. The V gene's germline CDR1 is DFQATT and CDR2 SNEGSKA (reference sequence). V was clipped by 6 bases and J by 8 bases, with 13 bases between them. The CDR3 nucleotides read TGCAGTGCCTACCTTCCCCCCGGCTACACCTTC. Protein product: CSAYLPPGYTF.

This clonotype was seen many times. Little can be read into the size of this beta chain, an off-target read in a library designed for alpha chains. The chain recombines TRBV4-2 with TRBJ2-3; D remains unclear. Germline V gene sequence: CDR1 LGHNA, CDR2 YNFKEQ. V lost 0 bases and J 1 base, leaving 8 bases between the germline ends. The CDR3 sequence is 15 residues long. For the CDR3, the DNA is TGTGCCAGCAGCCAAGAAACGGCAGGCACAGATACGCAGTATTTT. Residues: CASSQETAGTDTQYF.